Sequencing of this T cell receptor beta chain was carried out in a study of T-cell reconstitution after alpha-beta-depleted transplantation in children. Germline CDR1 is SGHRS and CDR2 is YFSETQ. V lost 4 bases and J 1 base, leaving 9 bases between the germline ends. The CDR3 has 13 amino acids. About this clonotype: The antigen is undetermined.

Study-level results: T-cell numbers and diversity, one year after transplant, stemmed largely from T cells that were newly produced.

A TCRbeta library incorporating unique molecular identifiers was prepared. TCRdb re-analysed the PCR reads in MiXCR, keeping a single row per CDR3 protein. This repertoire shows approximately 500,000 distinct CDR3 sequences, around 27% found once; its top ten account for just over 35%. This TCR was sampled from a boy younger than two with Wiskott-Aldrich syndrome, due to receive a stem cell transplant. Sequenced here: PBMCs, sampled before TCRalphabeta/CD19-depleted stem cell transplant. This chain joins TRBV5-1 and TRBJ2-7; D is unclear. Written as DNA, the CDR3 is TGCGCCAGCAGCCGGAGCCGGTCCTACGAGCAGTACTTC. Amino acid sequence: CASSRSRSYEQYF.